The 30 T cell receptor beta chains presented below share a single source sample, sequenced in a study of T cells after yellow fever vaccination. MiXCR was run by TCRdb on the 5' RACE reads, yielding one entry per CDR3 protein. The table has 200,000 to 300,000 distinct CDR3 sequences, roughly 3.5% seen once. The sample consisted of PBMCs, taken 15 days after the yellow fever booster vaccination. The source is a man younger than 35 who received the YFV17D yellow fever vaccine.

This clonotype occurred many times. The gene calls are TRBV18 and TRBJ1-1, with no clear D. The CDR3 consists of 15 residues. Germline assignment: CDR1 KGHSH and CDR2 LQKENI. Trimming took off 0 bases at V and 4 bases at J, with 12 bases between the two ends. The CDR3 region is CASSPPVGPRTEAFF. The DNA for the CDR3 is TGTGCCAGCTCACCACCGGTAGGGCCACGCACTGAAGCTTTCTTT.

This sequence joins TRBV30 and TRBJ1-2; D not resolved. The germline CDR1 and CDR2 sequences are GTSNPN and SVGIG (reference sequence). Deletions cut 5 bases from V and 0 bases from J, with 7 bases between. This CDR3 has 12 residues. The CDR3 loop is CAWQTSNYGYTF. The CDR3 DNA reads as TGTGCCTGGCAGACCTCTAACTATGGCTACACCTTC.

This clonotype was observed a few times. The chain employs TRBV5-6 and TRBJ2-7, with 16 bases identical to TRBD2. J was trimmed by 5 bases and V by 4 bases; bases with no gene match: 9. The CDR3 runs to 17 residues. Germline V gene data show CDR1 as SGHDT and CDR2 as YYEEEE. The CDR3 bases are TGTGCCAGCAGCGGCGGGACTAGCGGGGGGGCAGGTCACGAGCAGTACGTC. It codes for CASSGGTSGGAGHEQYV.

This clonotype has at least ten counts. The chain couples TRBV29-1 to TRBJ1-4; D might be TRBD1 (5 bases). Germline V gene data show CDR1 as SQVTM and CDR2 as ANQGSEA. V was clipped by 0 bases and J by 2 bases, with 7 bases between them. The CDR3 length is 14 residues. Written as DNA, the CDR3 is TGCAGCGTTGAAGAGGGGCTTACTAATGAAAAACTGTTTTTT. Protein product: CSVEEGLTNEKLFF.

In its sample, this clonotype was seen many times. The chain uses TRBV7-3 and TRBJ1-1; 7 bases are a match to TRBD1. Per germline, CDR1 SGHTA and CDR2 FQGTGA. Trimming cost V 5 bases and J 5 bases; bases outside gene matches: 8. The CDR3 runs to 14 residues. DNA of the CDR3: TGTGCCAGCAGCGTGACAGGGTGGGGGACTGAAGCTTTCTTT. This codes for CASSVTGWGTEAFF.

This clonotype was seen many times. The J gene is TRBJ2-4, the V gene TRBV10-2, with TRBD2 identical over 12 bases. Germline V gives CDR1 WSHSY, CDR2 SAAADI. The CDR3 length is 18 residues. J gave up 2 bases and V 9 bases, and 14 bases lay outside the gene matches. CDR3 sequence: CASLERLAGGQSKNIQYF. The CDR3 DNA reads TGCGCCAGTCTCGAGAGGCTAGCGGGGGGGCAGTCCAAAAACATTCAGTACTTC.

This clonotype was counted at least ten times. CDR3 region: CASSPRGQGAYEAFF. The DNA for the CDR3 is TGCGCCAGCAGCCCTAGGGGGCAGGGAGCCTATGAAGCTTTCTTT. J is TRBJ1-1 and V is TRBV5-1, with 7 bases fitting TRBD1. The germline V gene encodes CDR1 SGHRS and CDR2 YFSETQ. J lost 7 bases, V lost 4 bases, and 13 bases had no gene match. The CDR3 is 15 residues long.

The chain joins TRBV12-3 or TRBV12-4 to TRBJ2-5; TRBD2 might be the D (5 bases). The ends were cut back, 2 bases at V and 5 bases at J, with 15 bases in the middle. CDR3 length: 15 residues. DNA of the CDR3: TGTGCCAGCAGTTTATCCAAGACATCGGGGGAGACCCAGTACTTC. Protein: CASSLSKTSGETQYF.

This clonotype came up once. The V gene is TRBV14, the J gene TRBJ2-5; D not resolved. The CDR3 runs 16 residues. Germline CDR1 and CDR2: SGHDN and FVKESK. V was shortened by 0 bases and J by 2 bases, with 13 bases between the two germline ends. This CDR3 is CASSQDGGAPQETQYF. In nucleotides, the CDR3 is TGTGCCAGCAGCCAAGATGGTGGAGCCCCGCAAGAGACCCAGTACTTC.

This clonotype was seen only a few times. The CDR3 spells CASSVTGGFSEAFF. The CDR3 DNA sequence: TGTGCCAGTAGTGTGACAGGGGGCTTTTCTGAAGCTTTCTTT. The chain is built from TRBV19 and TRBJ1-1; 10 bases agree with TRBD1. V lost 5 bases to trimming and J lost 6 bases; unmatched junction nucleotides: 6. The germline V gene has CDR1 LNHDA and CDR2 SQIVND (reference sequence). The CDR3 covers 14 residues. The variable domain in full, with the rest retrieved from reference TRBV19 and TRBJ1-1, is DGGITQSPKYLFRKEGQNVTLSCEQNLNHDAMYWYRQDPGQGLRLIYYSQIVNDFQKGDIAEGYSVSREKKESFPLTVTSAQKNPTAFYLCASSVTGGFSEAFFGQGTRLTVV.

The CDR3 DNA reads as TGTGCCACCAGCAGAGAAAGTGGAGCGACGGTCAAAAACATTCAGTACTTC. This translates into CATSRESGATVKNIQYF. V usage is TRBV15 and J usage is TRBJ2-4; D is uncertain. The CDR3 runs 17 residues. V lost 0 bases to trimming and J lost 3 bases, with 15 bases between them. From germline, CDR1 is LNHNV and CDR2 YYDKDF (reference sequence).

This clonotype appeared many times. The chain recombines TRBV7-2 with TRBJ2-3; D remains unclear. Germline CDR1 SGHTA, CDR2 FQGNSA. V lost 2 bases and J 3 bases, leaving 12 bases between the germline ends. The CDR3 has 15 residues. Written as DNA, the CDR3 is TGTGCCAGCAGCTTACAATCAGGCGGAACAGATACGCAGTATTTT. Translated: CASSLQSGGTDTQYF.

Ten or more counts support this clonotype. The chain is built from TRBV29-1 and TRBJ2-7, with TRBD2 as a possible D gene (5 bases). CDR3 length: 12 residues. V was cut by 2 bases and J by 1 base, with 6 bases left in between. Germline V gives CDR1 SQVTM, CDR2 ANQGSEA. CDR3 coding DNA: TGCAGCGTTGAACGGGGATCCTACGAGCAGTACTTC. Translation: CSVERGSYEQYF.

This clonotype has ten or more counts. The chain combines TRBV7-8 with TRBJ1-1, with a possible D match to TRBD1 (5 bases). Germline lookup yields CDR1 SGHVS and CDR2 FQNEAQ. Trimming removed 7 bases from V and 6 bases from J, with 15 bases in between. CDR3 size: 13 residues. The CDR3 region has the DNA TGTGCCAGCAAGGCAGGGCCCGTCCCTGAAGCTTTCTTT. Residues: CASKAGPVPEAFF.

This clonotype has at least ten counts. CDR3 residues: CASSQDLVSQENTDTQYF. Here the CDR3 DNA reads TGCGCCAGCAGCCAAGATCTCGTGTCACAGGAAAACACAGATACGCAGTATTTT. The V call is TRBV4-3, the J call TRBJ2-3; maybe TRBD1 (5 bases). This CDR3 has 18 residues. Per germline, CDR1 LGHNA and CDR2 YSLEER. V was pared by 0 bases and J by 2 bases, with 18 bases between.

This clonotype was counted only a few times. The chain is built from TRBV7-6 and TRBJ2-2, with 11 bases matching TRBD1. CDR3 size: 16 residues. The germline CDR1 and CDR2 sequences are SGHVS and FNYEAQ. With V trimmed by 5 bases and J by 3 bases, 5 bases remained unmatched. The CDR3 sequence: CASSERTGGDTGELFF. The CDR3 DNA follows: TGTGCCAGCAGCGAGAGGACAGGGGGCGACACCGGGGAGCTGTTTTTT.

This clonotype occurred many times. The chain links TRBV5-5 to TRBJ1-6, with 11 bases fitting TRBD1. Germline V CDR1 and CDR2: SGHKS, YYEKEE (reference sequence). Unmatched junction bases numbered 20, after V lost 1 base and J lost 14 bases. The CDR3 contains 19 residues. The CDR3 is CASSLRTPGTGGPGVSLHF. The CDR3 nucleotides are TGTGCCAGCAGCTTGCGGACCCCCGGGACAGGGGGACCGGGTGTGTCCCTCCACTTT.

This clonotype was counted at least ten times. The chain has TRBV6-5 and TRBJ2-4, with unresolved D. Between the trimmed V and J ends, which lost 6 bases and 7 bases, there was a span of 16 bases. From germline, CDR1 is MNHEY and CDR2 SVGAGI. CDR3 length: 14 amino acids. DNA for the CDR3: TGTGCCAGCAGCGATCGCGGACCTTCTAACATTCAGTACTTC. The encoded protein is CASSDRGPSNIQYF.

This clonotype came up many times. The rearrangement joins TRBV18 to TRBJ2-7; 7 positions agree with TRBD1. With V trimmed by 2 bases and J by 0 bases, 1 base remained unmatched. Looked up from germline, CDR1 is KGHSH and CDR2 is LQKENI. This CDR3 has 14 amino acids. The CDR3 region is CASSPWDSSYEQYF. The CDR3 region has the DNA TGTGCCAGCTCACCATGGGACAGCTCCTACGAGCAGTACTTC.

Ten or more counts support this clonotype. V is TRBV6-1 and J is TRBJ2-2; no firm D call. CDR1 MNHNS and CDR2 SASEGT come from the germline V gene. The CDR3 has 13 residues. V was trimmed by 7 bases and J by 1 base, leaving 7 bases between them. As DNA, the CDR3 is TGTGCCAGCATGTACAGGAACACCGGGGAGCTGTTTTTT. Residues: CASMYRNTGELFF.

Many counts were recorded for this clonotype. Here the CDR3 reads CASGEFSYEQYF. The CDR3 DNA reads TGTGCCAGCGGAGAGTTCTCCTACGAGCAGTACTTC. The chain recombines TRBV12-3 or TRBV12-4 with TRBJ2-7; no definite D call. The CDR3 extends over 12 amino acids. Trimming left V 8 bases short and J 0 bases short, with 8 bases between.

This clonotype came up many times. The V call is TRBV24-1, the J call TRBJ2-1; 8 bases are a match to TRBD2. The V segment lost 0 bases and the J segment 7 bases; nucleotides outside the gene matches: 7. This CDR3 comprises 16 residues. Per the germline V gene, CDR1 is KGHDR and CDR2 is SFDVKD. CDR3 loop: CATSDLTTGLVNEQFF. CDR3 bases: TGTGCCACCAGTGATTTGACCACGGGACTAGTGAATGAGCAGTTCTTC.

This clonotype was detected many times. The chain carries TRBV30 and TRBJ2-1; no definite D call. The CDR3 loop spans 14 amino acids. V dropped 0 bases and J dropped 9 bases, with 15 bases sitting between them. CDR1 is GTSNPN and CDR2 is SVGIG in the germline V gene (reference sequence). The CDR3 DNA reads TGTGCCTGGAGTGTAGGGCCCTCCTCGGGTGAGCAGTTCTTC. This sequence encodes CAWSVGPSSGEQFF. Full variable domain (rest looked up from reference TRBV30 and TRBJ2-1): SQTIHQWPATLVQPVGSPLSLECTVEGTSNPNLYWYRQAAGRGLQLLFYSVGIGQISSEVPQNLSASRPQDRQFILSSKKLLLSDSGFYLCAWSVGPSSGEQFFGPGTRLTVL.

This clonotype has at least ten counts. The chain carries TRBV20-1 and TRBJ2-5, with 7 bases fitting TRBD2. J gave up 10 bases and V 3 bases, and 11 bases lay outside the gene matches. CDR3 length: 13 residues. CDR1 and CDR2 (germline): DFQATT, SNEGSKA (reference sequence). This chain's CDR3 is CSASISGVGDQYF. The CDR3 DNA is TGCAGTGCTAGTATCAGCGGGGTTGGGGACCAGTACTTC.

This clonotype showed up many times. The chain couples TRBV5-1 to TRBJ1-6, with a tentative D call TRBD1 (5 bases). The CDR3 length is 17 residues. Trimming took off 0 bases at V and 9 bases at J, with 19 bases between the two ends. Looked up from germline, CDR1 is SGHRS and CDR2 is YFSETQ. The DNA for the CDR3 is TGCGCCAGCAGCTTGGCGAAGCGGGGCTCCCCATCTTCACCCCTCCACTTT. This gives the protein CASSLAKRGSPSSPLHF.

Ten or more counts support this clonotype. This chain uses TRBV5-1 with TRBJ2-2; 7 bases match TRBD1. The length of the CDR3 is 14 residues. The V and J ends lost 8 bases and 2 bases, in that order; junction bases with no gene match: 6. Germline assignment: CDR1 SGHRS and CDR2 YFSETQ. CDR3 sequence reads: CASSGTANTGELFF. The CDR3 DNA reads as TGCGCCAGTTCTGGGACAGCTAACACCGGGGAGCTGTTTTTT.

The V gene is TRBV18, the J gene TRBJ1-3, with a tentative D call TRBD1 (5 bases). Between the trimmed V and J ends, which lost 3 bases and 4 bases, there was a span of 16 bases. There are 16 residues in the CDR3. The V gene's germline CDR1 is KGHSH and CDR2 LQKENI. Here the CDR3 reads CASSPAPGRKGNTIYF. CDR3 nucleotides: TGTGCCAGCTCACCCGCCCCAGGGCGTAAAGGAAACACCATATATTTT.

This clonotype was recorded many times. The V call is TRBV6-4, the J call TRBJ1-2; D remains unclear. V lost 3 bases and J lost 6, with 14 bases in between. CDR3 length equals 14 residues. Germline V gene data show CDR1 as MRHNA and CDR2 as SNTAGT. CDR3 bases: TGTGCCAGCAGTGAGTGGCCCCCAGCGAATGGCTACACCTTC. It encodes CASSEWPPANGYTF.

In this sample, this clonotype turned up many times. V gene TRBV5-1 combines with J gene TRBJ2-3; 8 bases match TRBD1. CDR1 SGHRS and CDR2 YFSETQ come from the germline V gene. This CDR3 comprises 15 residues. Trimming at V came to 0 bases and at J to 6 bases, leaving 6 bases not matched to a gene. CDR3 protein: CASSLGQGATDTQYF. CDR3 nucleotides: TGCGCCAGCAGCTTGGGGCAGGGGGCGACCGATACGCAGTATTTT. Together with reference TRBV5-1 and TRBJ2-3, the CDR3 gives the full variable domain: KAGVTQTPRYLIKTRGQQVTLSCSPISGHRSVSWYQQTPGQGLQFLFEYFSETQRNKGNFPGRFSGRQFSNSRSEMNVSTLELGDSALYLCASSLGQGATDTQYFGPGTRLTVL.

Many counts were recorded for this clonotype. The chain carries TRBV28 and TRBJ2-3; 8 bases are shared with TRBD1. CDR1 and CDR2 (germline): MDHEN, SYDVKM. There are 17 residues in the CDR3. The V and J ends lost 5 bases and 2 bases, in that order; junction bases with no gene match: 12. The CDR3 bases are TGTGCCAGCAGTGAATCGACAGGGGCTTTGTTCACAGATACGCAGTATTTT. Protein product: CASSESTGALFTDTQYF.